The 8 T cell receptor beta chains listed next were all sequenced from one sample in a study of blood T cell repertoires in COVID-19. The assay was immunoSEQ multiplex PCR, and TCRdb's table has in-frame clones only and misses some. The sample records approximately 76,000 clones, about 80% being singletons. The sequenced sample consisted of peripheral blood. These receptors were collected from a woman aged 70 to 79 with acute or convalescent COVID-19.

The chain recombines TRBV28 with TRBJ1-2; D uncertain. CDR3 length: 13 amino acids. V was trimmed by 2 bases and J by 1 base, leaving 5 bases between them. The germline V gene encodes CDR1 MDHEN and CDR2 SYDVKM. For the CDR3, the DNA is TGTGCCAGCAGTTTAGGAGTTAACTATGGCTACACCTTC. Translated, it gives CASSLGVNYGYTF.

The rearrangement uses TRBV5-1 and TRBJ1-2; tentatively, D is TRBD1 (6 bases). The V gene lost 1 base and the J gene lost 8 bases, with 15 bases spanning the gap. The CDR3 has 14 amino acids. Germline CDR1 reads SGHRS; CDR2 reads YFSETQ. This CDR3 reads CASSLLSGEGGYTF. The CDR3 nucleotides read TGCGCCAGCAGCTTGTTATCAGGGGAAGGGGGCTACACCTTC.

The CDR3 nucleotides read TGTGCCAGCAGCCAAGATAAGGCCGGAGGGTACTCCTACGAGCAGTACTTC. As protein: CASSQDKAGGYSYEQYF. The V gene is TRBV4-2, the J gene TRBJ2-7, with D possibly TRBD2 on 6 matching bases. Deletions cut 0 bases from V and 0 bases from J, with 15 bases between. Germline V gene sequence: CDR1 LGHNA, CDR2 YNFKEQ. The CDR3 has 17 amino acids.

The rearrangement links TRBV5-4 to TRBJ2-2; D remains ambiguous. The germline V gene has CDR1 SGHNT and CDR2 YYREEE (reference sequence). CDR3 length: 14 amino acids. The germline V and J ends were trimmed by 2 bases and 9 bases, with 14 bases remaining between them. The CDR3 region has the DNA TGTGCCAGCAGCTTCCCTGGGCTGCCACGGGAGCTGTTTTTT. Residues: CASSFPGLPRELFF.

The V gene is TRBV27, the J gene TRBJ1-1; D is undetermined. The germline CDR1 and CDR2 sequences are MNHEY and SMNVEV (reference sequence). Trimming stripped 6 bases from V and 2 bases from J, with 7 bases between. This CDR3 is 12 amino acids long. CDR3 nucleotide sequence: TGTGCCAGCAGACAAGTTAACACTGAAGCTTTCTTT. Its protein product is CASRQVNTEAFF.

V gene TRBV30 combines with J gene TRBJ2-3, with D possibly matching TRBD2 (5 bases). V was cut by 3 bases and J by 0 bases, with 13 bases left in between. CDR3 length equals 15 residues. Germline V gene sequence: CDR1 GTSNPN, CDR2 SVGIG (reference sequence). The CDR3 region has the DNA TGTGCCTGGAGGTGGAAGCGGACCAGCACAGATACGCAGTATTTT. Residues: CAWRWKRTSTDTQYF.

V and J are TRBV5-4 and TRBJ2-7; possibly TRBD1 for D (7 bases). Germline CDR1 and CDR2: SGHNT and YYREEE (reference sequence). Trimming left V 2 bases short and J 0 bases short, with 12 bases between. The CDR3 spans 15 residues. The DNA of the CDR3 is TGTGCCAGCAGCTTCGGCAGGGGGGCCTCCTACGAGCAGTACTTC. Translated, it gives CASSFGRGASYEQYF.

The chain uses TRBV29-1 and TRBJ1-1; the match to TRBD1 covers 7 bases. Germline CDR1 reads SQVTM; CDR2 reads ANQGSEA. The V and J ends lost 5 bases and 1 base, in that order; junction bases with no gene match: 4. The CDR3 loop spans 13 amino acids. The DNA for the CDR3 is TGCAGCGTTTCGGGACAGCCGAACACTGAAGCTTTCTTT. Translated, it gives CSVSGQPNTEAFF.